A selection of T cell receptor beta chains follows, all from one sample in a study of CD8+ T cells in alopecia areata. The repertoire was sequenced with immunoSEQ multiplex PCR; TCRdb's copy has only in-frame clones and lacks some. Among some 120,000 clones listed, 58% were seen once. The material was CD4+ T cells sorted from blood, obtained at week 0. All receptors derive from a human donor with alopecia areata. CDR3s include the opening cysteine and the closing phenylalanine or tryptophan. The D gene is left open where the match is weak. Clone size, where shown, is once, few, many, or a class for clones that have expanded.

V: TRBV25-1; J: TRBJ2-3; size: .; D: .; DNA: TGTGCCAGCAGTGAATCAAGCCGGGTCGGGGGCACAGATACGCAGTATTTT; CDR3: CASSESSRVGGTDTQYF
V: TRBV27; J: TRBJ2-5; size: .; D: .; DNA: TGTGCCAGCAGTTTATTTGGTAGGGGCCAACAAGAGACCCAGTACTTC; CDR3: CASSLFGRGQQETQYF
V: TRBV23-1; J: TRBJ1-4; size: few; D: .; DNA: TGCGCCAGCACCCCCGACGGACTAGCAACTAATGAAAAACTGTTTTTT; CDR3: CASTPDGLATNEKLFF
V: TRBV7-9; J: TRBJ1-5; size: .; D: TRBD1; DNA: TGTGCCAGCAGCTTAGGGACAGGGGGTCGCAATCAGCCCCAGCATTTT; CDR3: CASSLGTGGRNQPQHF
V: TRBV5-4; J: TRBJ1-2; size: .; D: .; DNA: TGTGCCAGCAGCTCGGACTATGGCTACACCTTC; CDR3: CASSSDYGYTF
V: TRBV2; J: TRBJ2-4; size: .; D: .; DNA: TGTGCCAGCAGTGCCTTAAGGAACATTCAGTACTTC; CDR3: CASSALRNIQYF
V: TRBV28; J: TRBJ1-5; size: once; D: .; DNA: TGTGCCAGCAGTTTTTCGGGCTTTAGCAATCAGCCCCAGCATTTT; CDR3: CASSFSGFSNQPQHF
V: TRBV29-1; J: TRBJ1-2; size: .; D: .; DNA: TGCAGCGTGGAACGGAAATCCCCGTATGGCTACACCTTC; CDR3: CSVERKSPYGYTF
V: TRBV6-6; J: TRBJ2-5; size: few; D: .; DNA: TGTGCCAGCAGTTACAGAAACCAAGAGACCCAGTACTTC; CDR3: CASSYRNQETQYF
V: TRBV10-3; J: TRBJ1-1; size: .; D: .; DNA: TGTGCCATCAGACAGAGTGCCCAGAACACTGAAGCTTTCTTT; CDR3: CAIRQSAQNTEAFF
V: TRBV6-5; J: TRBJ1-4; size: .; D: TRBD1; DNA: TGTGCCAGCCGGATCGGGACAGGGGCGAAGGAACTGTTTTTT; CDR3: CASRIGTGAKELFF
V: TRBV28; J: TRBJ2-7; size: few; D: .; DNA: TGTGCCAGCAGTTCCCGATACGAGCAGTACTTC; CDR3: CASSSRYEQYF
V: TRBV4-3; J: TRBJ2-2; size: .; D: .; DNA: TGCGCCAGCAGCCAAGATCCTCTGAACACCGGGGAGCTGTTTTTT; CDR3: CASSQDPLNTGELFF
V: TRBV23-1; J: TRBJ2-5; size: .; D: TRBD1; DNA: TGCGCCAGCAGTCACTGGACAGGGAAAGAGACCCAGTACTTC; CDR3: CASSHWTGKETQYF